The 5 T cell receptor beta chains reported below all come from one sample, sequenced in a study of blood T cell repertoires in COVID-19. The assay was immunoSEQ multiplex PCR, and TCRdb's table has in-frame clones only and misses some. The table shows about 36,000 clones, with 75% to 90% occurring only once. Sequences were obtained from peripheral blood. All receptors derive from a human donor in a cohort sampled during active or convalescent COVID-19. The donor label of this sample is uncertain.

The rearrangement uses TRBV28 and TRBJ1-1, with D maybe TRBD1 (5 bases). Germline V gene data show CDR1 as MDHEN and CDR2 as SYDVKM. The V and J ends lost 2 bases and 10 bases respectively, with 11 bases between them. The length of the CDR3 is 12 residues. This chain's CDR3 is CASSLRGLGAFF. For the CDR3, the DNA is TGTGCCAGCAGTTTAAGGGGATTAGGAGCTTTCTTT.

The rearrangement uses TRBV7-2 and TRBJ2-7; 11 nucleotides agree with TRBD2. Germline trimming cut 2 bases from V and 1 base from J; bases unmatched to any gene: 4. The CDR3 runs 16 residues. Looked up from germline, CDR1 is SGHTA and CDR2 is FQGNSA. The CDR3 region has the DNA TGTGCCAGCAGCTTATTCGGGACTAGCGGATCCTACGAGCAGTACTTC. It is translated as CASSLFGTSGSYEQYF.

The gene calls are TRBV30 and TRBJ1-5; D call uncertain. Looked up from germline, CDR1 is GTSNPN and CDR2 is SVGIG (reference sequence). Trimming pared 2 bases from V and 13 bases from J, leaving 18 bases between. CDR3 length: 13 amino acids. The CDR3, as DNA: TGTGCCTGGAGTCGGCTTATCACCGGGGAACAGCATTTT. It yields the protein CAWSRLITGEQHF.

V is TRBV4-3 and J is TRBJ2-7, with D possibly being TRBD2 (6 bases). The germline V gene has CDR1 LGHNA and CDR2 YSLEER. The V end was cut by 4 bases, the J end by 0 bases, with 10 bases between. This CDR3 is 14 amino acids long. The CDR3 reads CASSLGTFSYEQYF. Written as DNA, the CDR3 is TGCGCCAGCAGCCTCGGGACTTTCTCCTACGAGCAGTACTTC.

The J gene is TRBJ2-7, the V gene TRBV6-6, with 11 bases that match TRBD1. This CDR3 has 15 amino acids. The germline V gene has CDR1 MNHNY and CDR2 SVGAGI (reference sequence). V was clipped by 4 bases and J by 7 bases; unmatched bases: 9. The CDR3 coding sequence is TGTGCCAGCAGTTCATCCCGGGACAGGGGGTTGGAGCAGTACTTC. It encodes CASSSSRDRGLEQYF.